A selection of T cell receptor beta chains follows, all from one sample in a study of T cell responses to AZD1222 COVID-19 vaccine. Using immunoSEQ multiplex PCR, the repertoire was profiled, and TCRdb retains in-frame clones only, with some absent. The sample includes 150,000 to 200,000 clones, about 92% of them seen just once. The material was peripheral blood, obtained on day 0 of AZD1222 vaccination. These receptor sequences come from an adult in good health. The CDR3 runs from the conserved cysteine through the conserved F or W. A D gene is named only where the DNA matches it firmly. Some rows mark clone size as missing; the rest say once, few, many or name a class of expanded clone.

v_gene,len,j_gene,d_gene,abundance,CDR3aa,CDR3nt
TRBV6-5,15,TRBJ2-1,TRBD1,-,CASSLTGGLGNEQFF,TGTGCCAGCAGTCTAACAGGGGGCCTCGGAAATGAGCAGTTCTTC
TRBV7-6,15,TRBJ1-2,-,-,CASSPRAGATGGYTF,TGTGCCAGCAGCCCCAGGGCAGGGGCGACTGGCGGCTACACCTTC
TRBV30,13,TRBJ2-3,-,-,CAWTPGSTDTQYF,TGTGCCTGGACCCCGGGGAGCACAGATACGCAGTATTTT
TRBV5-1,15,TRBJ1-4,TRBD1,-,CASSPTGATNEKLFF,TGCGCCAGCAGCCCTACAGGGGCAACTAATGAAAAACTGTTTTTT
TRBV27,14,TRBJ1-1,-,-,CASTTTGGRTEAFF,TGTGCCAGCACCACCACGGGGGGTAGGACTGAAGCTTTCTTT
TRBV18,14,TRBJ1-6,-,-,CASSELPYNSPLHF,TGTGCCAGCTCGGAGCTTCCCTATAATTCACCCCTCCACTTT
TRBV5-8,17,TRBJ2-5,TRBD1,-,CASSLEGQGRYQETQYF,TGTGCCAGCAGCTTGGAGGGACAGGGTCGGTACCAAGAGACCCAGTACTTC
TRBV5-1,15,TRBJ1-4,TRBD1,-,CASSPRDREREKLFF,TGCGCCAGCAGCCCCCGGGACAGGGAGAGAGAAAAACTGTTTTTT
TRBV5-1,17,TRBJ2-2,TRBD2,-,CASSLYLGTRDTGELFF,TGCGCCAGCAGCTTATACCTTGGGACTAGAGACACCGGGGAGCTGTTTTTT
TRBV25-1,16,TRBJ2-7,TRBD1,-,CASSVPTGTGTGEQYF,TGTGCCAGCAGCGTACCGACAGGGACGGGGACCGGCGAGCAGTACTTC
TRBV19,16,TRBJ1-5,TRBD1,-,CASSPQGWGSNQPQHF,TGTGCCAGTAGCCCACAGGGGTGGGGTAGCAATCAGCCCCAGCATTTT
TRBV27,15,TRBJ2-2,-,-,CASSPGTTDTGELFF,TGTGCCAGCAGTCCTGGAACCACGGACACCGGGGAGCTGTTTTTT
TRBV27,16,TRBJ2-1,-,once,CASSSSWGEFGNEQFF,TGTGCCAGCAGTTCATCCTGGGGGGAGTTCGGGAATGAGCAGTTCTTC
TRBV7-9,13,TRBJ2-3,-,-,CASSHLSTDTQYF,TGTGCCAGCAGCCATCTGAGCACAGATACGCAGTATTTT
TRBV7-9,15,TRBJ2-7,TRBD2,-,CASSPWELADYEQYF,TGTGCCAGCAGCCCCTGGGAACTAGCGGACTACGAGCAGTACTTC
TRBV7-9,13,TRBJ2-2,-,-,CASSSDPPGELFF,TGTGCCAGCAGCTCTGACCCCCCCGGGGAGCTGTTTTTT
TRBV12-3/TRBV12-4,13,TRBJ2-2,-,-,CASSLTVRDSRFF,TGTGCCAGCAGTTTAACGGTGCGGGACAGCCGGTTTTTT
TRBV6-5,13,TRBJ1-2,-,few,CASNPHSLYGYTF,TGTGCCAGCAATCCCCACAGTTTATATGGCTACACCTTC
TRBV6-5,15,TRBJ2-7,-,-,CASSYGRGGRGEQYF,TGTGCCAGCAGTTACGGCAGAGGGGGCCGGGGGGAGCAGTACTTC
TRBV15,14,TRBJ1-1,-,-,CATTWGTGITEAFF,TGTGCCACCACCTGGGGAACAGGGATCACTGAAGCTTTCTTT
TRBV7-2,15,TRBJ2-2,-,-,CASSLEGVNTGELFF,TGTGCCAGCAGCTTAGAAGGGGTGAACACCGGGGAGCTGTTTTTT
TRBV20-1,11,TRBJ1-3,-,-,CSATQGHTIYF,TGCAGTGCTACACAGGGACACACCATATATTTT
TRBV7-6,13,TRBJ2-7,TRBD1,-,CASSSQGPYEQYF,TGTGCCAGCAGCTCACAGGGGCCCTACGAGCAGTACTTC
TRBV19,19,TRBJ2-2,-,-,CASSIDLCLLDQTTGELFF,TGTGCCAGTAGTATAGATCTATGTTTACTCGACCAAACCACCGGGGAGCTGTTTTTT
TRBV7-2,15,TRBJ1-1,-,-,CASSLRRGGGTEAFF,TGTGCCAGCAGCTTAAGAAGGGGCGGTGGCACTGAAGCTTTCTTT
TRBV3-1/TRBV3-2,17,TRBJ2-7,-,-,CASSQDRASLTQIEQYF,TGTGCCAGCAGCCAAGATCGGGCTAGCCTAACGCAAATAGAGCAGTACTTC
TRBV30,13,TRBJ1-2,-,-,CAWTPEENYGYTF,TGTGCCTGGACCCCCGAGGAAAACTATGGCTACACCTTC
TRBV5-1,14,TRBJ2-1,-,-,CASSLGGLDNEQFF,TGCGCCAGCAGCTTGGGCGGGCTGGACAATGAGCAGTTCTTC
TRBV6-5,15,TRBJ1-3,-,-,CASSYSGSSGNTIYF,TGTGCCAGCAGTTACTCCGGAAGTAGTGGAAACACCATATATTTT
TRBV5-8,13,TRBJ2-3,-,-,CASVGGDTDTQYF,TGTGCCAGCGTGGGGGGAGACACAGATACGCAGTATTTT
TRBV18,15,TRBJ2-2,-,-,CASSQNSPNTGELFF,TGTGCCAGCTCACAGAACAGCCCGAACACCGGGGAGCTGTTTTTT
TRBV5-4,14,TRBJ2-7,TRBD2,-,CASSSASGAYEQYF,TGTGCCAGCAGTTCCGCTAGCGGGGCTTACGAGCAGTACTTC
TRBV3-1/TRBV3-2,13,TRBJ1-1,-,few,CASSPGGNTEAFF,TGTGCCAGCAGCCCCGGGGGGAACACTGAAGCTTTCTTT
TRBV5-5,16,TRBJ1-2,TRBD1,-,CASSPGDRGLNYGYTF,TGTGCCAGCAGCCCAGGGGACAGGGGACTGAACTATGGCTACACCTTC
TRBV29-1,14,TRBJ1-5,-,-,CSVSVGLSNQPQHF,TGCAGCGTTAGTGTGGGGCTCAGCAATCAGCCCCAGCATTTT
TRBV7-9,17,TRBJ2-7,-,-,CASNEMLPDSVGGEQYF,TGTGCCAGCAATGAAATGCTGCCGGACTCCGTTGGAGGCGAGCAGTACTTC
TRBV5-8,15,TRBJ1-1,-,-,CASSLGARLNTEAFF,TGTGCCAGCAGCTTGGGGGCACGGCTGAACACTGAAGCTTTCTTT
TRBV12-5,14,TRBJ2-7,-,-,CASALVVGTYEQYF,TGTGCTAGTGCTTTAGTGGTGGGCACCTACGAGCAGTACTTC
TRBV7-9,12,TRBJ2-7,-,-,CASSSGQYEQYF,TGTGCCAGCAGCTCTGGACAATACGAGCAGTACTTC
TRBV19,16,TRBJ1-1,-,-,CASSDSPTGMNTEAFF,TGTGCCAGTAGTGACAGCCCGACTGGCATGAACACTGAAGCTTTCTTT
TRBV30,13,TRBJ1-5,-,-,CAWGLYSNQPQHF,TGTGCCTGGGGATTATATTCCAATCAGCCCCAGCATTTT